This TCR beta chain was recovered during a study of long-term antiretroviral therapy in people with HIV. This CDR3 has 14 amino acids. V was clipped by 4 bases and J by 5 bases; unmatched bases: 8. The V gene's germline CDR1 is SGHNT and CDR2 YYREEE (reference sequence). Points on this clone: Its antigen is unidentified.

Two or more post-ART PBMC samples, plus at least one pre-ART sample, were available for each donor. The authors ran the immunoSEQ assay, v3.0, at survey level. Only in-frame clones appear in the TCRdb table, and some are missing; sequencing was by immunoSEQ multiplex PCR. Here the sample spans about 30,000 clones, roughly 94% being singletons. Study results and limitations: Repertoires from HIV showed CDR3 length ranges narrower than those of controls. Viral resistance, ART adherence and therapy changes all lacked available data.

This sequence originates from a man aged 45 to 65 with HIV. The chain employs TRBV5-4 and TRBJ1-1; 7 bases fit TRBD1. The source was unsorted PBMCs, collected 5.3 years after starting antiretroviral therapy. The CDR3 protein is CASSPLTGETEAFF. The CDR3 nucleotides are TGTGCCAGCAGCCCCTTAACAGGGGAGACTGAAGCTTTCTTT.